These T cell receptor beta chains were read from a single sample in a study of blood T cell repertoires in COVID-19. The assay was immunoSEQ multiplex PCR, and TCRdb's table has in-frame clones only and misses some. Of approximately 50,000 clones listed, 83% are singletons. Sequencing was done on a sample of peripheral blood. The receptors come from a human donor in a cohort sampled during active COVID-19. Both conserved end residues are part of each CDR3. D genes are given only for firm matches.

CDR3 protein: CSVRQGRDYGYTF
J gene: TRBJ1-2
D gene: NA
CDR3 length: 13
V gene: TRBV29-1

CDR3 protein: CASSQVLGNTIYF
J gene: TRBJ1-3
D gene: NA
CDR3 length: 13
V gene: TRBV3-1/TRBV3-2

CDR3 protein: CASSFLAGKDTQYF
J gene: TRBJ2-3
D gene: NA
CDR3 length: 14
V gene: TRBV5-5

CDR3 protein: CASSQLPGGGYTF
J gene: TRBJ1-2
D gene: NA
CDR3 length: 13
V gene: TRBV4-1

CDR3 protein: CASSRDSFYEQYF
J gene: TRBJ2-7
D gene: TRBD1
CDR3 length: 13
V gene: TRBV18

CDR3 protein: CASSPPLEGASGNQPQHF
J gene: TRBJ1-5
D gene: TRBD1
CDR3 length: 18
V gene: TRBV14

CDR3 protein: CSGSGGAGETQYF
J gene: TRBJ2-5
D gene: NA
CDR3 length: 13
V gene: TRBV29-1

CDR3 protein: CASSYDRQETQYF
J gene: TRBJ2-5
D gene: NA
CDR3 length: 13
V gene: TRBV6-6

CDR3 protein: CASSLYKGTDTQYF
J gene: TRBJ2-3
D gene: NA
CDR3 length: 14
V gene: TRBV27

CDR3 protein: CASSITSPAGGPPYEQYF
J gene: TRBJ2-7
D gene: NA
CDR3 length: 18
V gene: TRBV21-1

CDR3 protein: CASSGPGLARRTDTQYF
J gene: TRBJ2-3
D gene: TRBD2
CDR3 length: 17
V gene: TRBV6-1

CDR3 protein: CASRDRSDTEAFF
J gene: TRBJ1-1
D gene: TRBD1
CDR3 length: 13
V gene: TRBV6-6

CDR3 protein: CASSINRGLSPLHF
J gene: TRBJ1-6
D gene: TRBD1
CDR3 length: 14
V gene: TRBV19

CDR3 protein: CASSPPWEQLFF
J gene: TRBJ2-2
D gene: NA
CDR3 length: 12
V gene: TRBV18

CDR3 protein: CASSEAGGMFNEQFF
J gene: TRBJ2-1
D gene: TRBD1
CDR3 length: 15
V gene: TRBV6-4

CDR3 protein: CAWTGYNYGYTF
J gene: TRBJ1-2
D gene: NA
CDR3 length: 12
V gene: TRBV30